This T cell receptor beta chain was sequenced for a study of PD-L1 blockade in urothelial cancer. Each patient presented with locally advanced or metastatic urothelial carcinoma. V dropped 3 bases and J dropped 2 bases, with 18 bases sitting between them. CDR3 size: 16 residues. Germline V lookup: CDR1 SGDLS, CDR2 YYNGEE. Generated by immunoSEQ multiplex PCR, the TCRdb table keeps only in-frame clones and is missing some. The sample has 30,000 to 50,000 clones; around 89% are singletons. Sequenced material: PBMCs, taken around atezolizumab (anti-PD-L1) treatment. The genes are TRBV9 and TRBJ2-7; D gene ambiguous. This TCR was recovered from a man in his 60s with urothelial cancer. The CDR3 region has the DNA TGTGCCAGCAGCGGCCCTTCTCGCGGAAAAGCCTACGAGCAGTACTTC. This sequence encodes CASSGPSRGKAYEQYF.